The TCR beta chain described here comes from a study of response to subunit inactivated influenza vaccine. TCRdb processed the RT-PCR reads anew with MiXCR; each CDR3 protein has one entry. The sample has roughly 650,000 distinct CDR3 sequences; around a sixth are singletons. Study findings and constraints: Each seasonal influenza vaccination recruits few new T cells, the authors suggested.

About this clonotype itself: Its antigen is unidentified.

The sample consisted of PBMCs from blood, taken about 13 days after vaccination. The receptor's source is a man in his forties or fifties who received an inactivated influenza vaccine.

CDR3 region: CASSLSPQNIQYF. CDR3 nucleotides: TGTGCCAGCAGCTTAAGTCCCCAAAACATTCAGTACTTC. V and J are TRBV11-3 and TRBJ2-4, with no clear D. CDR1 and CDR2 (germline): SGHNT, YENEEA. Trimming removed 2 bases from V and 5 bases from J, with 7 bases in between. The CDR3 loop spans 13 amino acids.